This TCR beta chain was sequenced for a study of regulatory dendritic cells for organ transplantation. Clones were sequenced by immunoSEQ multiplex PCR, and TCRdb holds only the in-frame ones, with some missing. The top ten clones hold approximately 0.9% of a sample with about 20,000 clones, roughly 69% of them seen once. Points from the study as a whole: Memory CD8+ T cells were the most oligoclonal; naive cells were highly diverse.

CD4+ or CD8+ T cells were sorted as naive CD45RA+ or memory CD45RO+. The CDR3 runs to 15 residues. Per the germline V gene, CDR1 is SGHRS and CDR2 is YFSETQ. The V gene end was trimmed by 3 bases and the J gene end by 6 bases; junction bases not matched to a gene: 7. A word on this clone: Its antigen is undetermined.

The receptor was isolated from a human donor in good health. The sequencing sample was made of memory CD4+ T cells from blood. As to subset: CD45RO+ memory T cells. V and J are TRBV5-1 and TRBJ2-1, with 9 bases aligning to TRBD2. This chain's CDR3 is CASSYISGGGNEQFF. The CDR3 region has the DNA TGCGCCAGCAGCTATATTAGCGGGGGTGGCAATGAGCAGTTCTTC.